The sequence of this TCR beta chain was determined in a study of cytomegalovirus exposure and HLA in healthy donors. The study, taken as a whole, reports: In a later analysis, V- and J-gene trimming of beta chains associated with a DCLRE1C missense variant, replicated independently.

Note on this clone: As yet, its antigen is unknown.

The germline CDR1 and CDR2 sequences are SGHNT and YYREEE (reference sequence). Trimming removed 2 bases at V and 1 base at J, with 3 bases between. The CDR3 has 13 amino acids. It was with 60 Vbeta and 13 Jbeta primers that the PCR ran. Assay: immunoSEQ multiplex PCR; the TCRdb copy retains only in-frame clones and omits some. In the table there are around 120,000 clones, roughly three quarters of which are singletons. This TCR was recovered from a man aged 30-40 years in good health and CMV-seropositive. The V gene is TRBV5-4, the J gene TRBJ2-2; the D is unclear. Source material: PBMCs. The DNA of the CDR3 is TGTGCCAGCAGCTTACAGAACACCGGGGAGCTGTTTTTT. Encoded protein: CASSLQNTGELFF.